The sequence of this TCR beta chain was determined in a study of blood T cell repertoires in COVID-19. At the level of the study: Sites in the United States, Italy and Spain provided acute and convalescent COVID-19 samples.

Sequencing used immunoSEQ multiplex PCR; TCRdb keeps in-frame clones, though not all of them. Here the sample spans hundreds of thousands of clones, over 75% being singletons. Cohort placement rested on clinical history that participants reported themselves. Donors of Cohort 3 who recovered were those that had two negative PCRs, clearance, or symptom resolution. V gave up 4 bases and J gave up 4 bases; unmatched junction bases: 4. The germline V gene has CDR1 SGHRS and CDR2 YFSETQ. CDR3 length equals 15 residues. The sample comprised PBMCs or T cells enriched from blood (not recorded which). This TCR derives from a man aged 35-49 years who had recovered from COVID-19. The rearrangement joins TRBV5-1 to TRBJ1-4; 10 bases agree with TRBD1. CDR3 in amino acids: CASSLRTGGNEKLFF. In DNA, the CDR3 is TGCGCCAGCAGCCTTAGGACAGGGGGTAATGAAAAACTGTTTTTT.